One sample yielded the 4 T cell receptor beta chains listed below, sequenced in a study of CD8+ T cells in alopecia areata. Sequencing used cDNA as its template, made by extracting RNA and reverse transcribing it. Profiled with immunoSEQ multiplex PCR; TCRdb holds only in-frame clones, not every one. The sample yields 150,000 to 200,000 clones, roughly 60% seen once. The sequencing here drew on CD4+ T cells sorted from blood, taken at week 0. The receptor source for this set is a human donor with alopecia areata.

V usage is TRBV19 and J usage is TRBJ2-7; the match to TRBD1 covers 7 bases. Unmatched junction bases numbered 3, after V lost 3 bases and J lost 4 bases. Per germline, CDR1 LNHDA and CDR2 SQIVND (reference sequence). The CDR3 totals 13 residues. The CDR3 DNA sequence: TGTGCCAGTAGTATTACGGACAGGTACGAGCAGTACTTC. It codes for CASSITDRYEQYF.

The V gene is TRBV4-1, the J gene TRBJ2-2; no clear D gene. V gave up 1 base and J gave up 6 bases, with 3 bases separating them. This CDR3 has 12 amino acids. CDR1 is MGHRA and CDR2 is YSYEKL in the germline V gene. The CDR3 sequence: CASSQGPGELFF. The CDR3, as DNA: TGCGCCAGCAGCCAAGGTCCCGGGGAGCTGTTTTTT.

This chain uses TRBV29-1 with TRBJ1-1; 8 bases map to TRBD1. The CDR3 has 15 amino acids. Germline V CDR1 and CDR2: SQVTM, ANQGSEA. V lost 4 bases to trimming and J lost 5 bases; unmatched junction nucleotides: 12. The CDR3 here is CSVGYRGSGGTEAFF. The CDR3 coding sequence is TGCAGCGTTGGATACAGGGGGAGTGGAGGAACTGAAGCTTTCTTT.

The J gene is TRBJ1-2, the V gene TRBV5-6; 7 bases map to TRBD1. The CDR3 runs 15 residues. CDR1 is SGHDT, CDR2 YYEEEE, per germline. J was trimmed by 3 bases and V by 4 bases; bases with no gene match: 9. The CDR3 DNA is TGTGCCAGCAGCGTCCAAACGACAGGGTACTATGGCTACACCTTC. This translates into CASSVQTTGYYGYTF.